This T cell receptor (beta chain) appears in the sequencing data of a study of cytomegalovirus exposure and HLA in healthy donors. Germline V gene sequence: CDR1 MNHNS, CDR2 SASEGT. This CDR3 has 15 residues. Germline trimming cut 6 bases from V and 5 bases from J; bases unmatched to any gene: 8. Both 60 Vbeta primers and 13 Jbeta primers went into the PCR. Sequencing used immunoSEQ multiplex PCR; TCRdb keeps in-frame clones, though not all of them. The profile covers 100,000 to 150,000 clones, with 75% to 90% appearing a single time and about 8.9% taken by the ten largest. The chain employs TRBV6-1 and TRBJ2-5; 11 bases agree with TRBD2. The sequence was collected from a man aged 25 to 40 in good health and CMV-seropositive. Sequencing was performed on PBMCs. CDR3 DNA sequence: TGTGCCAGCAGCGAACTAGCGGGGGTCGCGGAGACCCAGTACTTC. As protein: CASSELAGVAETQYF.